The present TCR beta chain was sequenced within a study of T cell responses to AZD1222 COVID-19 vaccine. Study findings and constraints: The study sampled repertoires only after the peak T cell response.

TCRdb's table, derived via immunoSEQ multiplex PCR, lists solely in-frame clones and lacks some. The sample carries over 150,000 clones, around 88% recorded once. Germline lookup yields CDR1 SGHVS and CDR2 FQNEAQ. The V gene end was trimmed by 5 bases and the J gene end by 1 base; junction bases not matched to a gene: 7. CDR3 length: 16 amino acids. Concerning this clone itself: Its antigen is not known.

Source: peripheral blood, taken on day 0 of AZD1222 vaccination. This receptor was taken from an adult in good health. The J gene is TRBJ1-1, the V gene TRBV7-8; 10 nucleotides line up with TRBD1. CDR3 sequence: CASSIRDRGSNTEAFF. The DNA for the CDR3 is TGTGCCAGCAGCATCCGGGACAGGGGATCGAACACTGAAGCTTTCTTT. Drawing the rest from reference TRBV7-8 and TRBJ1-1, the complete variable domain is GAGVSQSPRYKVAKRGQDVALRCDPISGHVSLFWYQQALGQGPEFLTYFQNEAQLDKSGLPSDRFFAERPEGSVSTLKIQRTQQEDSAVYLCASSIRDRGSNTEAFFGQGTRLTVV.